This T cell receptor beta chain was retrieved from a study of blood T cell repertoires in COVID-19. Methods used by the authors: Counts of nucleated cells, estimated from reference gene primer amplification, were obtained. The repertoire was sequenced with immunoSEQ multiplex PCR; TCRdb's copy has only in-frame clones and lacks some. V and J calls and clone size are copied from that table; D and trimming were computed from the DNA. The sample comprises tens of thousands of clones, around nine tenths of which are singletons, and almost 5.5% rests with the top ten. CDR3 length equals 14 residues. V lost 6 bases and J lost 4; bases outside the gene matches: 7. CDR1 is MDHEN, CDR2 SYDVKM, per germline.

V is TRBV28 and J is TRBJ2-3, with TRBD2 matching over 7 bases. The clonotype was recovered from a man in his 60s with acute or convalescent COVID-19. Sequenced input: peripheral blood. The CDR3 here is CASRELARSDTQYF. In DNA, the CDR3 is TGTGCCAGCAGGGAACTAGCGAGATCAGATACGCAGTATTTT. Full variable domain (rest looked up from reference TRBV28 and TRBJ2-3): DVKVTQSSRYLVKRTGEKVFLECVQDMDHENMFWYRQDPGLGLRLIYFSYDVKMKEKGDIPEGYSVSREKKERFSLILESASTNQTSMYLCASRELARSDTQYFGPGTRLTVL.